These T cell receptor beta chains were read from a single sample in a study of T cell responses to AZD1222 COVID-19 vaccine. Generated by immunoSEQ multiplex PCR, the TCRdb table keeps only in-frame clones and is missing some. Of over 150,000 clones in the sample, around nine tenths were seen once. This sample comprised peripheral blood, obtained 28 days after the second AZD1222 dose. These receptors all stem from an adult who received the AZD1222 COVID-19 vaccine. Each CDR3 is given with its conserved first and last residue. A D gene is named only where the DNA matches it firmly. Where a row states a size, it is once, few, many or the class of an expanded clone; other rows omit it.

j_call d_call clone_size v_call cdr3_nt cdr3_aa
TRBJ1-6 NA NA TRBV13 TGTGCCAGCAGCCCAGATATTACCAATTCACCCCTCCACTTT CASSPDITNSPLHF
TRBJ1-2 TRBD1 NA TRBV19 TGTGCCAGTAGGACAGGGTACTATGGCTACACCTTC CASRTGYYGYTF
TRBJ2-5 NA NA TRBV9 TGTGCCAGCAGTTTACGGGCAGGGCCCCAAGAGACCCAGTACTTC CASSLRAGPQETQYF
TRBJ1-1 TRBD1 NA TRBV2 TGTGCCAGCATTGGGGGACAGGAAGCTGAAGCTTTCTTT CASIGGQEAEAFF
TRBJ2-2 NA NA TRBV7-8 TGTGCCAGCAGCAACGGGGAGCTGTTTTTT CASSNGELFF
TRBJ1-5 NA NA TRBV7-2 TGTGCCAGCAGCTTAGGGGGTGCATATCAGCCCCAGCATTTT CASSLGGAYQPQHF
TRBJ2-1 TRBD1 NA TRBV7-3 TGTGCCAGCAGCGATATGACACAGGGGGCACAGCAGTTCTTC CASSDMTQGAQQFF
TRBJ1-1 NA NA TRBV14 TGTGCCAGCAGTGGGGTTTTGGACACTGAAGCTTTCTTT CASSGVLDTEAFF
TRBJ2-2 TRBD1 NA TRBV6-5 TGTGCCAGCAGCCAACGGGGACAGGCCGGGGAGCTGTTTTTT CASSQRGQAGELFF
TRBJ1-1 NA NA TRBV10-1 TGCGCCAGCAGTGAGTCACGGGGGGGCATCACTGAAGCTTTCTTT CASSESRGGITEAFF
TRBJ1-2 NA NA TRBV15 TGTGCCACCAGCAGATCTGGGGGTTACAGAACCAACTATGGCTACACCTTC CATSRSGGYRTNYGYTF
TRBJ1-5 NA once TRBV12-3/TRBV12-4 TGTGCCAGCAGTTTTCCTCACGAGGGGCCCCAGCATTTT CASSFPHEGPQHF
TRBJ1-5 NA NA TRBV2 TGTGCCAGCAAGTCAGCCAGCAATCAGCCCCAGCATTTT CASKSASNQPQHF
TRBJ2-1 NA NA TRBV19 TGTGCCAGTAGTATTAGTTTCTCCTACAATGAGCAGTTCTTC CASSISFSYNEQFF
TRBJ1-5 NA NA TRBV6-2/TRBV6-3 TGTGCCAGCAGTCTAACCGGACAAACCCTAAATCAGCCCCAGCATTTT CASSLTGQTLNQPQHF
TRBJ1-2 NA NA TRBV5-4 TGTGCCAGCAGCTTGGAGTACTTTGATGGCTACACCTTC CASSLEYFDGYTF
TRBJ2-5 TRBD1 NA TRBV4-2 TGTGCCAGCAGCCTAGGGACAGGGGGTCTTCAAGAGACCCAGTACTTC CASSLGTGGLQETQYF
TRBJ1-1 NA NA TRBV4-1 TGCGCCAGCAGCGGACTTAGGGTACTCAACACTGAAGCTTTCTTT CASSGLRVLNTEAFF
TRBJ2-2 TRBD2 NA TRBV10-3 TGTGCCATAAGTGGGGGGGACACCGGGGAGCTGTTTTTT CAISGGDTGELFF
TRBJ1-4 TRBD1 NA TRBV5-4 TGTGCCAGCAGTTTTGACAGGGGGGTTGAAAAACTGTTTTTT CASSFDRGVEKLFF
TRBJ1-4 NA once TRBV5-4 TGTGCCAGCAGCTACGCAACTAATGAAAAACTGTTTTTT CASSYATNEKLFF
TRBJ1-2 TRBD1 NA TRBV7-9 TGTGCCAGCAGCACGACAGGGGAGGATGGCTACACCTTC CASSTTGEDGYTF
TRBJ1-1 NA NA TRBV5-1 TGCGCCTCTCGGGAGGGCTCACAAGCTTTCTTT CASREGSQAFF
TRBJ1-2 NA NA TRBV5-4 TGTGCCAGCAGCCCGAAAGGAGCTACCTATGGCTACACCTTC CASSPKGATYGYTF
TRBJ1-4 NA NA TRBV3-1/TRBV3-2 TGTGCCAGCAGCCAGACAATCCGGGACCGTAATGAAAAACTGTTTTTT CASSQTIRDRNEKLFF
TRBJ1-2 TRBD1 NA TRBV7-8 TGTGCCAGCAGCTTAGGAGGGGGCGCTTATGGCTACACCTTC CASSLGGGAYGYTF
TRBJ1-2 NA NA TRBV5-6 TGTGCCAGCAGCTTGGACACCGGGGGGCGCGCGGGTGGCTACACCTTC CASSLDTGGRAGGYTF
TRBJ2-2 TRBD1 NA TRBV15 TGTGCCACCAGCAGAGAAAGGGGGCCGGTCGGGGAGCTGTTTTTT CATSRERGPVGELFF
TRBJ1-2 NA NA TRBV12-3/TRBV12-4 TGTGCCAGCAGTTTGCTAGGGAAAAGGGGCTACACCTTC CASSLLGKRGYTF
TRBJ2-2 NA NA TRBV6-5 TGTGCCAGCAGGAAAACAGGGCTTGCGGAGCTGTTTTTT CASRKTGLAELFF
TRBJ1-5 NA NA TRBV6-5 TGTGCCAGCAGCCAACCCGGGGGGGCAAATCAGCCCCAGCATTTT CASSQPGGANQPQHF
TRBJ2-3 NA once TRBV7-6 TGTGCCAGCAGCCCAGGGGGGAGGGGAGAAGATACGCAGTATTTT CASSPGGRGEDTQYF
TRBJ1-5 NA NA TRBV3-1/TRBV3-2 TGTGCCAGCAGCCAAGGGCCCAACAGCAATCAGCCCCAGCATTTT CASSQGPNSNQPQHF
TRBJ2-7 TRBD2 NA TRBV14 TGTGCCAGCAGTCTCGGACTAGGGGCAATCTACGAGCAGTACTTC CASSLGLGAIYEQYF
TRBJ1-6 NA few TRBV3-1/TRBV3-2 TGTGCCAGCAGCCCCCAGGGACCACCACCACCCCTCCACTTT CASSPQGPPPPLHF
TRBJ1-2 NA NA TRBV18 TGTGCCAGCTCACTCGGAGACGACTATGGCTACACCTTC CASSLGDDYGYTF
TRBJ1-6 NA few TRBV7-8 TGTGCCAGCAGCTTTGGTGGGGTCCCTTCACCCCTCCACTTT CASSFGGVPSPLHF
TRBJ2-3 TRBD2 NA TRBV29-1 TGCAGCCTGGGGGGGGATACGCAGTATTTT CSLGGDTQYF
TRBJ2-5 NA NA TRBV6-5 TGTGCCAGCAGCCGGGATACAGGTCGGGGTGAGACCCAGTACTTC CASSRDTGRGETQYF
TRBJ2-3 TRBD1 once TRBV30 TGTGCCTGGGATATAAGGGACAGCCCAACAGATACGCAGTATTTT CAWDIRDSPTDTQYF
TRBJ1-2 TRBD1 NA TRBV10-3 TGTGCCATCAGTGTGGGACAGGGATTTGGCTACACCTTC CAISVGQGFGYTF
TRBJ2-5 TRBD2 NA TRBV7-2 TGTGCCAGCAGCTTCCTCCTCAGCGGGGGGATTTTAGAGACCCAGTACTTC CASSFLLSGGILETQYF
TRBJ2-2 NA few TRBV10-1 TGCGCCAGCAGTGCCGCGAACACCGGGGAGCTGTTTTTT CASSAANTGELFF
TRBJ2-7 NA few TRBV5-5 TGTGCCAGCAGCTTGGCGGCAGAATTATACTACGAGCAGTACTTC CASSLAAELYYEQYF
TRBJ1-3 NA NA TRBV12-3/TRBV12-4 TGTGCCAGCAGGTCGACAGGAAACACCATATATTTT CASRSTGNTIYF
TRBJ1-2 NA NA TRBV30 TGTGCCTGGAAGGAGGCTGCTGGCTACACCTTC CAWKEAAGYTF
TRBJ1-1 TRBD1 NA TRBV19 TGTGCCAGTAGTATAGTGGCAGGGGGAAGGGGTGAAGCTTTCTTT CASSIVAGGRGEAFF
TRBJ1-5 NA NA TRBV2 TGTGCCAGCAGTGGGGGCCTCAGCCCGCCCCAGCATTTT CASSGGLSPPQHF
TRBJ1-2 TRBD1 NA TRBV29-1 TGCAGCGTTTACAGGGGGCAACCTAACTATGGCTACACCTTC CSVYRGQPNYGYTF
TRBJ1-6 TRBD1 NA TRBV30 TGTGCCTTGGACAGGGCCAATTCACCCCTCCACTTT CALDRANSPLHF